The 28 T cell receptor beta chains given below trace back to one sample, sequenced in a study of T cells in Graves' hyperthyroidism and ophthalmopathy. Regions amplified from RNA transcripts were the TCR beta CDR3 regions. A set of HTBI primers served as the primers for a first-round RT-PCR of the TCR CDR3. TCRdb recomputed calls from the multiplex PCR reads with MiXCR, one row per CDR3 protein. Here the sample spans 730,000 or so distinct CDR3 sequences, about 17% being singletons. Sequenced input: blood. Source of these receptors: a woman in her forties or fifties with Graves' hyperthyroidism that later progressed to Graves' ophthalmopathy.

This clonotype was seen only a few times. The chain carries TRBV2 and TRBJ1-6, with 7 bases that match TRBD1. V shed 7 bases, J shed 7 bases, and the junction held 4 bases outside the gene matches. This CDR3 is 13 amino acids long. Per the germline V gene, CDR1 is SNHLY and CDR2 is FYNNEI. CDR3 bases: TGTGCCAGCAACAGGGGCCCCAATTCACCCCTCCACTTT. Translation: CASNRGPNSPLHF.

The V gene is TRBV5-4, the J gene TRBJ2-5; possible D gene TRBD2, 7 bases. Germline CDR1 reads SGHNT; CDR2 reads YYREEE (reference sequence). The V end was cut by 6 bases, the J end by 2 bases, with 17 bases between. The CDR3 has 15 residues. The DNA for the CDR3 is TGTGCCAGCACCCTAGGGGGTAGCGGGCAAGAGACCCAGTACTTC. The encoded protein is CASTLGGSGQETQYF.

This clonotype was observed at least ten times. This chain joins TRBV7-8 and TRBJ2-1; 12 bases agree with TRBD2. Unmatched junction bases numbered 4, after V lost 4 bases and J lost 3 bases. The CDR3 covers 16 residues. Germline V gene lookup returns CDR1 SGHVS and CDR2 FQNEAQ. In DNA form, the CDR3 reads TGTGCCAGCAGCTCTAGCGGGGGGGCTGTCTACAATGAGCAGTTCTTC. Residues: CASSSSGGAVYNEQFF.

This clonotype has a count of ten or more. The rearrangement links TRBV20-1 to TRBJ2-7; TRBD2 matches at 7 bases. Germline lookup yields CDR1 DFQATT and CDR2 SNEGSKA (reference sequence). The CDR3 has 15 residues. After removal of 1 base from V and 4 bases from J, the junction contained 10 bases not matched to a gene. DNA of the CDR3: TGCAGTGCTAGAGCCCGGCCGGGGGGAGGATACGAGCAGTACTTC. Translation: CSARARPGGGYEQYF.

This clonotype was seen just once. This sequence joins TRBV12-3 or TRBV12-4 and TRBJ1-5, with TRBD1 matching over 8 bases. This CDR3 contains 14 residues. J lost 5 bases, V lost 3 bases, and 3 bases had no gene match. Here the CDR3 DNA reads TGTGCCAGCAGTTTCCAACAGGGGGATCAGCCCCAGCATTTT. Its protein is CASSFQQGDQPQHF.

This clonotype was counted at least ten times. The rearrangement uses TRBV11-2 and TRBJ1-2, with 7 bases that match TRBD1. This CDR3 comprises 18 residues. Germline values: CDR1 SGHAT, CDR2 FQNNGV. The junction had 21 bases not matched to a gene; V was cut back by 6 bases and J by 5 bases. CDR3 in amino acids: CASRPGFPRDSRDYGYTF. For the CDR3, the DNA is TGTGCCAGCAGGCCCGGTTTTCCCCGGGACAGTCGTGATTATGGCTACACCTTC.

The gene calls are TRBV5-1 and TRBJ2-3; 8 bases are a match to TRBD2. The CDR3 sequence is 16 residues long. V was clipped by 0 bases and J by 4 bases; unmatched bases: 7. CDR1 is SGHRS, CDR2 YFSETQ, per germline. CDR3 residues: CASSLAGGGRADTQYF. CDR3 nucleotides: TGCGCCAGCAGCTTGGCCGGCGGGGGGAGAGCAGATACGCAGTATTTT.

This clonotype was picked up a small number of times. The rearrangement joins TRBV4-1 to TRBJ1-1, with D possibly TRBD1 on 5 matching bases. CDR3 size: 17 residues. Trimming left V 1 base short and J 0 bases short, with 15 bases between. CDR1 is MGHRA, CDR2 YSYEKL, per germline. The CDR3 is CASSQVTAGIMNTEAFF. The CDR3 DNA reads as TGCGCCAGCAGCCAAGTCACTGCAGGGATAATGAACACTGAAGCTTTCTTT.

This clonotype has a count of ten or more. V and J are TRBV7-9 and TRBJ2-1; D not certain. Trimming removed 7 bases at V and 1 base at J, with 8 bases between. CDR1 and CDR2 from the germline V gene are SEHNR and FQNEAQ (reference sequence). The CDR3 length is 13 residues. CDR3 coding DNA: TGTGCCAGCACCGCAGGATCCTACAATGAGCAGTTCTTC. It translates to CASTAGSYNEQFF.

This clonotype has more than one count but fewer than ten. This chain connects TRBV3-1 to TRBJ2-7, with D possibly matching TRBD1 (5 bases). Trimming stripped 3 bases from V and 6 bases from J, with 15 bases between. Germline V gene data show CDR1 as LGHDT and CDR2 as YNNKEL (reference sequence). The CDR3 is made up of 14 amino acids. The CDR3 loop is CASSQPGMESEQYF. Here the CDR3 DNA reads TGTGCCAGCAGCCAGCCAGGGATGGAGAGCGAGCAGTACTTC.

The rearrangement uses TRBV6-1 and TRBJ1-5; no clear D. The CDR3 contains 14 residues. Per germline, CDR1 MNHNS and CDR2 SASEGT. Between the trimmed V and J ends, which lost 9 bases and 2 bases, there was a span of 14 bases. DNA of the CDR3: TGTGCCAGTCGGACCGCCTTTGGCAATCAGCCCCAGCATTTT. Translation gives CASRTAFGNQPQHF.

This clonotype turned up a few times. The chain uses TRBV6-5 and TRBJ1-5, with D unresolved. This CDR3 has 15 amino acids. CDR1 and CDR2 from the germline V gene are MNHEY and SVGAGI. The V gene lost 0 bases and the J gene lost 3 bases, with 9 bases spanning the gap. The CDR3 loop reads CASSYSGSPNQPQHF. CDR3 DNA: TGTGCCAGCAGTTACTCAGGCAGTCCCAATCAGCCCCAGCATTTT.

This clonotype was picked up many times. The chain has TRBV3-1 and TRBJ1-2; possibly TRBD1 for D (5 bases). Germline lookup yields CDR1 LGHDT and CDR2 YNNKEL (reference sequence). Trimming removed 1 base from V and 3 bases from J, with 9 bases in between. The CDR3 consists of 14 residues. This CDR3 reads CASSQGPRDYGYTF. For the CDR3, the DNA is TGTGCCAGCAGCCAAGGTCCCAGGGACTATGGCTACACCTTC.

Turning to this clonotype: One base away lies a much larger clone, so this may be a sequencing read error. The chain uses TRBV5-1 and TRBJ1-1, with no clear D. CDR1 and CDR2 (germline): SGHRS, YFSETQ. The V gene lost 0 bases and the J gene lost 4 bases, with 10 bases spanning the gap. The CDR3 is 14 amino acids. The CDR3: CASSLVARSTEAFF. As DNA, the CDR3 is TGCGCCAGCAGCTTGGTGGCCCGAAGCACTGAAGCTTTCTTT.

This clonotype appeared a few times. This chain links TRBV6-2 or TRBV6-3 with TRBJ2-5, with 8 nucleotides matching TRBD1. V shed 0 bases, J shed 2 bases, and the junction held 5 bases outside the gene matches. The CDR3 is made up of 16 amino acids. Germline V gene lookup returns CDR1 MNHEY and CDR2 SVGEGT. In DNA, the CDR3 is TGTGCCAGCAGTTACTCAGGCAGGGGGCGGCAAGAGACCCAGTACTTC. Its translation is CASSYSGRGRQETQYF.

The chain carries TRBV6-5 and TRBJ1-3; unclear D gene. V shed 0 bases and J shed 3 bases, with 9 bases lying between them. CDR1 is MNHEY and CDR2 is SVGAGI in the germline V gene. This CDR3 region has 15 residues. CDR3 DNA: TGTGCCAGCAGTTACTCTATTGGAGGTGGAAACACCATATATTTT. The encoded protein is CASSYSIGGGNTIYF.

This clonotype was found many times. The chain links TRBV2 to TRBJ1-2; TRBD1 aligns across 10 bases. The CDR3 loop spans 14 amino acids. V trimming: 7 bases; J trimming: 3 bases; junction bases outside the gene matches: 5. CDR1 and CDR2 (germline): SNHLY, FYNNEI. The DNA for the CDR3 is TGTGCCAGCACTCTAGGACAGGGGGACTATGGCTACACCTTC. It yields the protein CASTLGQGDYGYTF.

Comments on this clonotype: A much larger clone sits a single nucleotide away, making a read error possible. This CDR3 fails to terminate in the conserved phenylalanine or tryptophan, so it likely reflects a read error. CDR3 DNA: TGTGCCAGCAGGGAGCTAGCGGGGGTAGTCGAGCAGTACCTC. The encoded protein is CASRELAGVVEQYL. V usage is TRBV6-2 or TRBV6-3 and J usage is TRBJ2-7; TRBD2 agrees at 10 bases. V lost 6 bases to trimming and J lost 6 bases; unmatched junction nucleotides: 8. The length of the CDR3 is 14 residues. CDR1 is MNHEY, CDR2 SVGEGT, per germline.

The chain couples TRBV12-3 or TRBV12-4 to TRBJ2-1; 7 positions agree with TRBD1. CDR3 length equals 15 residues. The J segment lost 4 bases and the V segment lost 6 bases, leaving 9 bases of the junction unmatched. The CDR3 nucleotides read TGTGCCAGCAGGGGCCGGGACAGCCCTTACAATGAGCAGTTCTTC. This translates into CASRGRDSPYNEQFF.

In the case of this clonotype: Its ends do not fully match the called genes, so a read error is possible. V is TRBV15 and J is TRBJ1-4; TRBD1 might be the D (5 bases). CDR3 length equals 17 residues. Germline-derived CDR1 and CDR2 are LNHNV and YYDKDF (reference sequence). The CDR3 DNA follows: TGTGCCACCAGCAGAGGCCGGGGGACGGGATCTAATGAAAAACTGCTTTTT. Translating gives CATSRGRGTGSNEKLLF.

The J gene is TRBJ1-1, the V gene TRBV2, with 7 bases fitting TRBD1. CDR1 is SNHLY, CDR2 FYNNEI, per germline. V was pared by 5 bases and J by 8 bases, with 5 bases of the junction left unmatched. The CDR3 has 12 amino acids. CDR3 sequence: CASSYTGEEAFF. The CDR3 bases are TGTGCCAGCAGTTACACAGGGGAAGAAGCTTTCTTT.

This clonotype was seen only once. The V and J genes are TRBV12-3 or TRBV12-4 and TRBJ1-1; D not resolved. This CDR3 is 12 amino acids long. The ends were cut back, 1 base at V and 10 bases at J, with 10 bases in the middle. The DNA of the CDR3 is TGTGCCAGCAGTTTAGGATCCCAAGCAGCTTTCTTT. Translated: CASSLGSQAAFF.

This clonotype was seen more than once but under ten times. CDR3 bases: TGCAGTGCTAGAGAAGAGGGGAAGGGCAATCAGCCCCAGCATTTT. This sequence encodes CSAREEGKGNQPQHF. This chain links TRBV20-1 with TRBJ1-5; D is perhaps TRBD1 (5 bases). Germline V gene sequence: CDR1 DFQATT, CDR2 SNEGSKA (reference sequence). V was cut by 0 bases and J by 2 bases, with 11 bases left in between. The CDR3 sequence is 15 residues long.

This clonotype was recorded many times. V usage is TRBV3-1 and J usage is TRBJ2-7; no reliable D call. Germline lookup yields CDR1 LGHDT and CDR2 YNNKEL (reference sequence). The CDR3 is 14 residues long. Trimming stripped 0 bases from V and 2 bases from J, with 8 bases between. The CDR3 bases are TGTGCCAGCAGCCAAGATTTTGGTACCTACGAGCAGTACTTC. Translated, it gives CASSQDFGTYEQYF.

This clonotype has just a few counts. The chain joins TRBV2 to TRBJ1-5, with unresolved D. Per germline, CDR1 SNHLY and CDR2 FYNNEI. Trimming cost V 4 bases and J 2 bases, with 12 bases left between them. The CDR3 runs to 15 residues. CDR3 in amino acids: CASSGVGERNQPQHF. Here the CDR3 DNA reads TGTGCCAGCAGTGGAGTCGGGGAGCGCAATCAGCCCCAGCATTTT.

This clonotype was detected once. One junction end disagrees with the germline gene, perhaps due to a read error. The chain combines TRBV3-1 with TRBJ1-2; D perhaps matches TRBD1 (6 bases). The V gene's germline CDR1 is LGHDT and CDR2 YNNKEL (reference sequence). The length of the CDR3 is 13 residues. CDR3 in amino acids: CASSLAGDYGHTF. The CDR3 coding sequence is TGTGCCAGCAGCTTAGCAGGGGACTATGGCCACACCTTC.

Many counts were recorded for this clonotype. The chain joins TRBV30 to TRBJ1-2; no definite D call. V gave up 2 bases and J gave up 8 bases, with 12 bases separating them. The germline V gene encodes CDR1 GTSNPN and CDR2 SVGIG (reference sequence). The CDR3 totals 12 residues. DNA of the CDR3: TGTGCCTGGAGTTCGGCGGGCGGGGGCTACACCTTC. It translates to CAWSSAGGGYTF.

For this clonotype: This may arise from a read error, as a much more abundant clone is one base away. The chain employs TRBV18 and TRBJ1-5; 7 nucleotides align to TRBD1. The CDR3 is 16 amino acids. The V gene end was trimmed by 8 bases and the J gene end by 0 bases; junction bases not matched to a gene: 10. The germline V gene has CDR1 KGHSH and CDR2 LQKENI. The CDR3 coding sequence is TGTGCCAGCCCACAGGACAGGCCCCTTAGCAATCAGCCCCAGCATTTT. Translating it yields CASPQDRPLSNQPQHF.